This paragraph covers one T cell receptor beta chain sequence. Its antigen is not yet known. No qualities accompany the bases; no much larger clone lies one base away. Instrument on record: Illumina HiSeq 1500. The public reads were run again by TCRdb, first through fastp at Q25 and then through MiXCR, and only productive beta chains were kept. CDR3 protein sequences are deduplicated, and each keeps its most common genes and DNA. The table for this sample lists about 830,000 distinct CDR3 sequences; approximately 29% of them were counted only once. The top ten hold approximately 13% of the sample. The treatment or condition label corresponds to: in vitro stimulation with specific CMV peptide epitopes to enrich CMV-specific T cells. This sample stems from a study of T cell repertoires in cytomegalovirus infection (dated by TCRdb to the late 2010s). Regarding the complete study: Peptide stimulations targeted recently identified HLA-C-restricted CMV epitopes, whose presentation resists viral immunomodulation, together with well-studied HLA-B-restricted epitopes. The HLA type of each donor mattered for the analysis, because public TCR beta signatures pointed to carriage of CMV infection along with the matching HLA type. Study-wide findings and limitations: In both this cohort and an independent roughly 350-donor cohort, the cumulative frequency of public TCR beta family members distinguished carriers of CMV infection plus the relevant HLA type. The ex vivo response was dominated by HLA-C-restricted CMV-specific TCR beta clonotypes, which also provided the single most frequent clonotype in two of eight donors.

CDR1 and CDR2, per the germline V gene, are MGHRA and YSYEKL. The CDR3 starts with the cysteine, ends with the phenylalanine, and has 18 residues. The retained sequence is limited to the CDR3, 54 bases, with the frame set at the first base. At the junction V is shortened by 0 bases and J by 1 base; bases outside the gene matches: 8. The sequenced sample was cultured CD8+ T cells from PBMCs, obtained from culture after CMV antigen stimulation. The chain employs TRBV4-1 and TRBJ1-4; the central 7 bases match TRBD1. The TCR originated in a human donor in good health (CMV status not recorded). Some clones in this sample may be carry-over from other donors' samples. The CDR3 here reads CASSQEGGGWVTNEKLFF. The DNA sequence is given as TGCGCCAGCAGCCAAGAAGGGGGCGGGTGGGTAACTAATGAAAAACTGTTTTTT.